The T cell receptor beta chain described here comes from a study of blood T cell repertoires in COVID-19 (dated by TCRdb to about 2020). As for the study more broadly: Samples from collaborators originated in the United States, Italy and Spain and spanned both the acute and convalescent phases of COVID-19. The prospective study material was composed of cDNA or gDNA derived from T cells, B-cell-depleted T cells, or PBMCs. Subjects who had been exposed to COVID-19, were actively infected with it, or had recovered from it provided the deeply sampled blood TCRbeta repertoires that made up the dataset. The repertoires were released in a freely available public database meant as a resource for research on the immune response to SARS-CoV-2. The samples were drawn from the first 160 participants of the ongoing ImmuneRACE study and from over a thousand subjects provided by 6 global collaborators. Sample metadata almost always included a de-identified subject ID, COVID-19 status, age in years and sex. Where available, HLA class I and class II types were taken from metadata supplied by the sample provider and were not determined by assay-based typing.

CDR1 LNHDA and CDR2 SQIVND were looked up in the germline V gene (reference sequence). V trim: 3 bases; J trim: 2 bases; unmatched bases: 2. The CDR3 sequence holds 14 residues, the cysteine and phenylalanine included. Left in the record is the CDR3 DNA by itself, 42 bases read in frame from the first base. Beyond this particular receptor, the publication reports: How much clinical and demographic metadata was included differed by source and by participant, and the metadata was provided uncurated.

The immunoSEQ Assay, a bias-controlled multiplex PCR, was used to amplify TCRbeta CDR3 regions from genomic DNA. Under the source paper's analysis protocol: Within the assay, amplification of reference gene primers was used to estimate how many nucleated cells each sample contained. To quantify the absolute abundance of each unique TCRbeta CDR3 rearrangement, sequence reads were collapsed and filtered. For each sample, productive Simpson clonality was calculated as the square root of Simpson's diversity index across productive rearrangements. TCRdb took over this immuneACCESS table, retaining in-frame rearrangements with V and J assigned. Such tables are incomplete; in checked studies, under half of the missing clones stem from an unresolved V gene, and the remainder is unexplained. The V and J calls and clone size come from that table; D and trimming were worked out from the DNA. In this sample the table shows approximately 68,000 clones, 85% to 90% of which occur a single time. Of the sample, around 4.4% falls within the top ten clones.

Whole blood was collected in K2EDTA tubes by collaborating institutions according to the institutions' own protocols. For TCRbeta analysis, collaborators shipped samples as frozen whole blood, isolated PBMCs, or DNA extracted from either of those sample types. Comments on this clone: No cognate antigen has been identified for it. Base qualities are not recorded, but no much larger clone differs from it by a single base. This sample also contains other DNA sequences that code for the same CDR3.

The source of this sequence is a man over 45 with active COVID-19. The V and J genes are TRBV19 and TRBJ2-7; TRBD1 fits 9 bases in the junction. The sequencing sample was made of peripheral blood. The CDR3 has the sequence CASSIGQGTYEQYF. The DNA sequence is given as TGTGCCAGTAGTATTGGACAGGGGACCTACGAGCAGTACTTC.